This record concerns one TCR beta chain sequence. Its antigen is as yet unknown. This specimen comes from a study of vaccination and CD4 T cells after COVID-19. The sample's time point: late sampling 161 to 241 days after vaccination in three convalescent patients. As for treatment: approximately nine-day PBMC culture with coronavirus spike peptide pools or control peptides (ViraFEST assay). Positivity by PCR occurred from March to December 2020, a period that predated US Alpha, Beta and Delta variants. Sequencing of the DNA from cultured CD4+ T cells was carried out with the Oncomine TCR Beta short-read assay. TCRdb processed the PCR reads anew with MiXCR; each CDR3 protein has one entry. The table includes tens of thousands of distinct CDR3 sequences, less than 35% detected once. With V trimmed by 4 bases and J by 2 bases, 6 bases remained unmatched. Per germline, CDR1 MDHEN and CDR2 SYDVKM. The CDR3 is 15 residues long.

The chain carries TRBV28 and TRBJ2-3, with TRBD1 matching 7 bases. The sample in question was CD4+ T cells from blood, cultured in vitro, obtained about 7 months after SARS-CoV-2 vaccination. This receptor was obtained from a human donor who had recovered from COVID-19. CDR3 sequence: CASSYRGRATDTQYF. CDR3 coding DNA: TGTGCCAGCAGTTACAGGGGTCGCGCCACAGATACGCAGTATTTT.